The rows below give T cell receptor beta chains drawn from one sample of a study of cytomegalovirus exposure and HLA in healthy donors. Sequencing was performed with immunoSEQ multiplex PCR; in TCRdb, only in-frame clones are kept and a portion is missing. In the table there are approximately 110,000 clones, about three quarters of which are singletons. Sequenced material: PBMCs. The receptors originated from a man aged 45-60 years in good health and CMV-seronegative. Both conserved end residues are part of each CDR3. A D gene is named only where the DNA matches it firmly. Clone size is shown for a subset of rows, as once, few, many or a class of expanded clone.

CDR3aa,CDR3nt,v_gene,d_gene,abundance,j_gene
CASSLGTGTSAYNEQFF,TGTGCCAGCAGCTTAGGGACCGGGACTAGCGCATACAATGAGCAGTTCTTC,TRBV7-6,TRBD2,.,TRBJ2-1
CASSVDGVNTGELFF,TGTGCCAGCAGCGTAGACGGGGTGAACACCGGGGAGCTGTTTTTT,TRBV9,.,.,TRBJ2-2
CASSLAAQGPGELFF,TGTGCCAGCAGCTTGGCGGCACAGGGCCCCGGGGAGCTGTTTTTT,TRBV5-4,.,.,TRBJ2-2
CASSLEVSQPQHF,TGTGCCAGCAGCTTAGAGGTCTCACAGCCCCAGCATTTT,TRBV7-3,.,.,TRBJ1-5
CASSLGSGSSYNEQFF,TGTGCCAGCAGCTTGGGATCGGGGAGCTCCTACAATGAGCAGTTCTTC,TRBV5-6,.,few,TRBJ2-1
CATSRASGGPGDGELFF,TGTGCCACCAGCAGGGCTAGCGGGGGGCCCGGTGACGGGGAGCTGTTTTTT,TRBV15,TRBD2,.,TRBJ2-2
CASSPTGLAKNIQYF,TGTGCCAGCAGCCCAACAGGGCTAGCCAAAAACATTCAGTACTTC,TRBV5-4,.,.,TRBJ2-4
CASSNEGLHYGYTF,TGTGCCAGCAGTAACGAGGGACTTCACTATGGCTACACCTTC,TRBV2,.,.,TRBJ1-2
CASSPGDSPYGYTF,TGTGCCAGCTCACCAGGGGACAGTCCATATGGCTACACCTTC,TRBV18,TRBD1,.,TRBJ1-2
CASSLAGSSYEQYF,TGCGCCAGCAGCTTGGCCGGGAGCTCCTACGAGCAGTACTTC,TRBV5-1,.,.,TRBJ2-7
CASSEAEVRGNTIYF,TGTGCCAGCAGCGAAGCAGAGGTGAGGGGAAACACCATATATTTT,TRBV7-9,.,.,TRBJ1-3
CASSLDGQVNQPQHF,TGCGCCAGCAGCTTGGACGGACAGGTCAATCAGCCCCAGCATTTT,TRBV5-1,TRBD1,.,TRBJ1-5
CASSPQAAGGENTEAFF,TGCGCCAGCAGCCCACAGGCGGCAGGGGGAGAGAACACTGAAGCTTTCTTT,TRBV4-1,TRBD1,.,TRBJ1-1
CAISDSGGVREQFF,TGTGCCATCAGTGATTCCGGGGGGGTTCGAGAGCAGTTCTTC,TRBV10-3,TRBD2,.,TRBJ2-1
CASSLGGRGGQPQHF,TGCGCCAGCAGCCTTGGGGGGAGGGGCGGTCAGCCCCAGCATTTT,TRBV5-1,.,once,TRBJ1-5
CASSINTGNRGYTF,TGTGCCAGCAGTATAAACACCGGGAATCGTGGCTACACCTTC,TRBV6-5,.,few,TRBJ1-2
CASSYRGGGYTF,TGTGCCAGTAGTTACAGGGGCGGTGGCTACACCTTC,TRBV19,TRBD1,.,TRBJ1-2
CASSSGQGGTQYF,TGTGCCAGCAGTTCGGGACAGGGCGGGACCCAGTACTTC,TRBV2,TRBD1,.,TRBJ2-5
CASSQDERGSVGNQPQHF,TGCGCCAGCAGCCAAGATGAGAGGGGGTCAGTTGGCAATCAGCCCCAGCATTTT,TRBV4-1,.,.,TRBJ1-5